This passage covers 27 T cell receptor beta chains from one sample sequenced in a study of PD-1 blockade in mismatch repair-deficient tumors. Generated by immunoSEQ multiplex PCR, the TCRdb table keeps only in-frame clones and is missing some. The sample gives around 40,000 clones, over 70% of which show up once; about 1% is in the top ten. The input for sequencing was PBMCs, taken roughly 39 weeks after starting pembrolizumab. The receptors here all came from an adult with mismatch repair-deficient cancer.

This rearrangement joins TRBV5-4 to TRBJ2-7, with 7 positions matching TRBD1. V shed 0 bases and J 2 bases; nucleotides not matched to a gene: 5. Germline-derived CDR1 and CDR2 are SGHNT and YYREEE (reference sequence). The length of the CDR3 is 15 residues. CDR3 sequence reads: CASSLVAGGPYEQYF. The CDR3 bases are TGTGCCAGCAGCTTGGTGGCAGGGGGTCCCTACGAGCAGTACTTC.

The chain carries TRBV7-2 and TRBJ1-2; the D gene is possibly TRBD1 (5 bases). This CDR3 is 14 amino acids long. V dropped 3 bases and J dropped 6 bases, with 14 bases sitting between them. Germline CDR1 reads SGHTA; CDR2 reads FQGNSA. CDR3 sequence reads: CASSFYRRYDGYTF. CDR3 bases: TGTGCCAGCAGCTTTTACAGGCGCTATGATGGCTACACCTTC.

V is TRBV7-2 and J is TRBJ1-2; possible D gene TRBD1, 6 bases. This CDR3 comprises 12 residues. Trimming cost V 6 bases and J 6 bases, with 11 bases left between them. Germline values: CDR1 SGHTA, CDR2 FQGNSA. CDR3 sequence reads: CASRRQEDGYTF. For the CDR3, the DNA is TGTGCCAGCAGGCGACAGGAGGATGGCTACACCTTC.

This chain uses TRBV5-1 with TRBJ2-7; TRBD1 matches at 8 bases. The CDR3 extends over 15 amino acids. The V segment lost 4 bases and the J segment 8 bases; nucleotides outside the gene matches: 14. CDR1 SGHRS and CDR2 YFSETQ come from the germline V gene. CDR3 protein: CASSPWDRQDSQQYF. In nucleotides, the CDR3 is TGCGCCAGCAGCCCCTGGGACAGGCAGGATTCTCAGCAGTACTTC.

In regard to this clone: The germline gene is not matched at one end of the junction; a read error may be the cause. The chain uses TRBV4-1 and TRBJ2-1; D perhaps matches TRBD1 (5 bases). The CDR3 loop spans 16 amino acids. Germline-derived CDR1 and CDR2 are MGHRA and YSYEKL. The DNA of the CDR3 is TGCGCCAGCAGCCAAGTGGACATGTTGTCCTTCAATGAGCAGTTCTTC. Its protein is CASSQVDMLSFNEQFF.

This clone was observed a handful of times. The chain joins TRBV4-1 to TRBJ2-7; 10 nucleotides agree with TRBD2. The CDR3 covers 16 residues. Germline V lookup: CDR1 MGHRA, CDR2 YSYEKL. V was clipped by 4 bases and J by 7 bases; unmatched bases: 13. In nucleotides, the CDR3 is TGCGCCAGCAGCCCGCGGCGCGCTAGCGGGAGTGGGGAGCAGTACTTC. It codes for CASSPRRASGSGEQYF.

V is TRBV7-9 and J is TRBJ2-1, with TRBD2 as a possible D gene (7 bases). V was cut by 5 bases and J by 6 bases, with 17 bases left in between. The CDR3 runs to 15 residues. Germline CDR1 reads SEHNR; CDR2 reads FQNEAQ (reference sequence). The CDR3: CASSRGGGGPNEQFF. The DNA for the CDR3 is TGTGCCAGCAGCCGAGGTGGGGGGGGGCCCAATGAGCAGTTCTTC.

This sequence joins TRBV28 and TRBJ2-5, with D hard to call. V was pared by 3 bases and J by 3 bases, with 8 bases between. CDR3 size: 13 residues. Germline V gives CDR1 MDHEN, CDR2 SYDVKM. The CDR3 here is CASSFVAEETQYF. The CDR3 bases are TGTGCCAGCAGTTTCGTAGCAGAAGAGACCCAGTACTTC.

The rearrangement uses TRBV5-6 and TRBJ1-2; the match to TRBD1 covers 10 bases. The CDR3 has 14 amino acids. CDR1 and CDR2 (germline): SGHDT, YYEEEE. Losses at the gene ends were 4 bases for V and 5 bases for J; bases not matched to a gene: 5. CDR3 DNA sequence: TGTGCCAGCAGCGGGACAGGGGCGGGGTATGGCTACACCTTC. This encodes CASSGTGAGYGYTF. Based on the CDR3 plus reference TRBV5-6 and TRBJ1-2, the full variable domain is DAGVTQSPTHLIKTRGQQVTLRCSPKSGHDTVSWYQQALGQGPQFIFQYYEEEERQRGNFPDRFSGHQFPNYSSELNVNALLLGDSALYLCASSGTGAGYGYTFGSGTRLTVV.

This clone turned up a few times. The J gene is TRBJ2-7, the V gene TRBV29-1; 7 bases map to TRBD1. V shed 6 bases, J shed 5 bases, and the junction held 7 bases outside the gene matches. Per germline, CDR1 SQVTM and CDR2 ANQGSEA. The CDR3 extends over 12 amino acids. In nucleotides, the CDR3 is TGCAGCGTCGATACAGGGGCCCACGAGCAGTACTTC. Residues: CSVDTGAHEQYF.

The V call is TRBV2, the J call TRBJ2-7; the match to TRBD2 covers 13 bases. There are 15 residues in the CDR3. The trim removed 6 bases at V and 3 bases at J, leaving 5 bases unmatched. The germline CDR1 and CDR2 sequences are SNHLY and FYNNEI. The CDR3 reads CASRKLAGGLYEQYF. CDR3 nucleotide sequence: TGTGCCAGCAGGAAACTAGCGGGAGGGCTCTACGAGCAGTACTTC.

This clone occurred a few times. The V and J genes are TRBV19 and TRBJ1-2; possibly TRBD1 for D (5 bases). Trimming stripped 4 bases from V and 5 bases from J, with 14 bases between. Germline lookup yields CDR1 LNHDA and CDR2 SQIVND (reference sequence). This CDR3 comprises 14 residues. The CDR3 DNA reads TGTGCCAGTAGTAACCGACAGATTGGGTATGGCTACACCTTC. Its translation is CASSNRQIGYGYTF.

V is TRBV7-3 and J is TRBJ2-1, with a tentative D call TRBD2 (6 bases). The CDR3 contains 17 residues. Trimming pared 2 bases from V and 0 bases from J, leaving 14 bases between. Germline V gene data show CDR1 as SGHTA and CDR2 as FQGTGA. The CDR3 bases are TGTGCCAGCAGCTTATGGGGAACTAGCAGCTCCTACAATGAGCAGTTCTTC. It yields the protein CASSLWGTSSSYNEQFF.

CDR3 protein: CASRRLPGTGSTDTQYF. The CDR3 DNA is TGTGCCAGCAGACGTCTTCCCGGGACAGGGAGTACAGATACGCAGTATTTT. The rearrangement uses TRBV7-8 and TRBJ2-3; 9 positions match TRBD1. The trim removed 6 bases at V and 3 bases at J, leaving 13 bases unmatched. Per germline, CDR1 SGHVS and CDR2 FQNEAQ. There are 17 residues in the CDR3.

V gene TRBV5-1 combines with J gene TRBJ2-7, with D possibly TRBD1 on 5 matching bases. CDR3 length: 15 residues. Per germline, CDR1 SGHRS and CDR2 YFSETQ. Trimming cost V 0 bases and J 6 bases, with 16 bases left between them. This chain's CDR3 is CASSLDVWGQVEQYF. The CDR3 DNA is TGCGCCAGCAGCTTGGACGTTTGGGGCCAGGTCGAGCAGTACTTC.

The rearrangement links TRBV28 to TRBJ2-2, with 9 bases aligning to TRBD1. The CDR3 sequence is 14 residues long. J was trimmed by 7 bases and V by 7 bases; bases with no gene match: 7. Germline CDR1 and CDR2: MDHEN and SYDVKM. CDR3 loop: CASTTQGANGELFF. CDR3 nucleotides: TGTGCCAGCACTACACAGGGGGCGAACGGGGAGCTGTTTTTT.

In nucleotides, the CDR3 is TGTGCCAGTAGGTTGACACTTAGCACAGATACGCAGTATTTT. Translating it yields CASRLTLSTDTQYF. The genes are TRBV19 and TRBJ2-3; unclear D gene. CDR3 length: 14 residues. V lost 6 bases and J lost 0, with 10 bases in between. Germline values: CDR1 LNHDA, CDR2 SQIVND (reference sequence).

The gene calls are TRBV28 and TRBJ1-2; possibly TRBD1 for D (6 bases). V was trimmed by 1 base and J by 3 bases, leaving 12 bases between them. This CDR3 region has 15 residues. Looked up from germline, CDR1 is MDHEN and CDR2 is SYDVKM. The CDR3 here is CASSLLKQGDYGYTF. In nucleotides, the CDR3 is TGTGCCAGCAGTTTATTGAAACAGGGCGACTATGGCTACACCTTC.

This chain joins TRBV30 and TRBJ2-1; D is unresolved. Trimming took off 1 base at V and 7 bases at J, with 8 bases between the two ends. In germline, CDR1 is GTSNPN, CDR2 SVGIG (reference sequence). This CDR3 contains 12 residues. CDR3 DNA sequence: TGTGCCTGGAGTGGGAAGACAAATGAGCAGTTCTTC. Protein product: CAWSGKTNEQFF.

This CDR3 is CASTLMSGGYNEQFF. As DNA, the CDR3 is TGTGCCAGCACCCTTATGTCCGGGGGATACAATGAGCAGTTCTTC. This sequence joins TRBV27 and TRBJ2-1; TRBD2 might be the D (6 bases). Germline V CDR1 and CDR2: MNHEY, SMNVEV (reference sequence). Trimming stripped 7 bases from V and 4 bases from J, with 17 bases between. CDR3 length equals 15 residues.

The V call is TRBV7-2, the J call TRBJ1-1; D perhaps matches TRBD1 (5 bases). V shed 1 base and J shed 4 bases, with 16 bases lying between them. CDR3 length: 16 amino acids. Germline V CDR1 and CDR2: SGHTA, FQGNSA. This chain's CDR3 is CASSLDMGGVTTEAFF. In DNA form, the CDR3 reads TGTGCCAGCAGCTTAGATATGGGGGGGGTGACCACTGAAGCTTTCTTT. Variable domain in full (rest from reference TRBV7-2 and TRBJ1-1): GAGVSQSPSNKVTEKGKDVELRCDPISGHTALYWYRQSLGQGLEFLIYFQGNSAPDKSGLPSDRFSAERTGGSVSTLTIQRTQQEDSAVYLCASSLDMGGVTTEAFFGQGTRLTVV.

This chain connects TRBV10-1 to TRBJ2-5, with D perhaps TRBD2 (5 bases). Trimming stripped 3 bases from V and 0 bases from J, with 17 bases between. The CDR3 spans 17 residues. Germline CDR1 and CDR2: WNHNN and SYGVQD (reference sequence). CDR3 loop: CASSEGRGRSNQETQYF. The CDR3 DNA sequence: TGCGCCAGCAGTGAAGGAAGAGGGCGCAGTAACCAAGAGACCCAGTACTTC.

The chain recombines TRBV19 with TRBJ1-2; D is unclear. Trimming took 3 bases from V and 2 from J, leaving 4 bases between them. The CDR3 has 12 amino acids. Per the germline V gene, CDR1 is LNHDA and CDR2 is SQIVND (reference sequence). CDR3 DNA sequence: TGTGCCAGTAGTATCTTAAACTATGGCTACACCTTC. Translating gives CASSILNYGYTF.

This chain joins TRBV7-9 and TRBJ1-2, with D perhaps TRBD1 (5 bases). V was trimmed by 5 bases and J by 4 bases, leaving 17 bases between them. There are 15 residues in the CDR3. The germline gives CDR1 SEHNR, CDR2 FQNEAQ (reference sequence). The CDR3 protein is CASSPDEGVAYGYTF. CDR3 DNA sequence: TGTGCCAGCAGCCCTGATGAAGGGGTGGCCTATGGCTACACCTTC.

Here the CDR3 reads CASSTRAQGYNYEQYF. CDR3 bases: TGTGCCAGCTCAACCAGGGCACAGGGGTATAACTACGAGCAGTACTTC. The gene calls are TRBV18 and TRBJ2-7; 7 bases agree with TRBD1. After removal of 5 bases from V and 3 bases from J, the junction contained 13 bases not matched to a gene. There are 16 residues in the CDR3. CDR1 is KGHSH, CDR2 LQKENI, per germline.

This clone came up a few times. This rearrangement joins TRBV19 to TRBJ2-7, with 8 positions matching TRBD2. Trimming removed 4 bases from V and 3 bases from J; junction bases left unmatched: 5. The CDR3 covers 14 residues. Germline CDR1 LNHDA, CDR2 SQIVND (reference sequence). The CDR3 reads CASSTAGGNYEQYF. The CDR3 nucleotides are TGTGCCAGTAGTACGGCGGGGGGCAACTACGAGCAGTACTTC. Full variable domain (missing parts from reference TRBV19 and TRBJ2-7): DGGITQSPKYLFRKEGQNVTLSCEQNLNHDAMYWYRQDPGQGLRLIYYSQIVNDFQKGDIAEGYSVSREKKESFPLTVTSAQKNPTAFYLCASSTAGGNYEQYFGPGTRLTVT.

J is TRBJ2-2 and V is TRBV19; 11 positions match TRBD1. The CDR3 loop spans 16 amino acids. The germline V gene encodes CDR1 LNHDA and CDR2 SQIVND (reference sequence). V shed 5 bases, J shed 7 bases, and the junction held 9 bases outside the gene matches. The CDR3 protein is CASSLPGQGAIGELFF. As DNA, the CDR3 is TGTGCCAGTAGTCTACCTGGACAGGGGGCTATCGGGGAGCTGTTTTTT.